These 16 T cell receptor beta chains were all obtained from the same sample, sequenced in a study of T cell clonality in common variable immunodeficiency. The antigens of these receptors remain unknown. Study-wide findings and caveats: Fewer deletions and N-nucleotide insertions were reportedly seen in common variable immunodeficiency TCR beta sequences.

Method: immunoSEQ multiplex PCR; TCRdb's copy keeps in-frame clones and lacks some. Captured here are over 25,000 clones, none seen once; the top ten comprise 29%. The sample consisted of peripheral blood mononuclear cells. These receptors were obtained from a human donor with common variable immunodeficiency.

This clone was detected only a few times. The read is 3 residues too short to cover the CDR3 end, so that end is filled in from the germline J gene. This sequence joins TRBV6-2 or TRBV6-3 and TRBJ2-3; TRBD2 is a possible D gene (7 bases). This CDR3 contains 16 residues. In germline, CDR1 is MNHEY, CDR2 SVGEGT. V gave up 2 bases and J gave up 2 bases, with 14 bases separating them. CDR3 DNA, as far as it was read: TGTGCCAGCAGTTACGGGGGGGCTCCCCACACAGATACG. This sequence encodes CASSYGGAPHTDT. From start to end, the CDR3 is CASSYGGAPHTDTQYF.

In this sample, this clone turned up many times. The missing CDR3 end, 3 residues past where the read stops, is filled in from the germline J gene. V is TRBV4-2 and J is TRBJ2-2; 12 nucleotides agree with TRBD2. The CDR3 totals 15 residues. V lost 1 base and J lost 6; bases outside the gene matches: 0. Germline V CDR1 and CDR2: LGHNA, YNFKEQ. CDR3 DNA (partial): TGTGCCAGCAGCCAAGGACTAGCGGGGGCCGGGGAG. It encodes CASSQGLAGAGE. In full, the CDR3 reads CASSQGLAGAGELFF.

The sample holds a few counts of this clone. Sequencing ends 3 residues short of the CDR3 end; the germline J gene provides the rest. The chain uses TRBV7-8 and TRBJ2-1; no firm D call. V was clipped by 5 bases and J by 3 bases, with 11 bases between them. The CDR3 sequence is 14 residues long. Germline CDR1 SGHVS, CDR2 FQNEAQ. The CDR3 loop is CASSPDTYYNEQFF. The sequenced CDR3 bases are TGTGCCAGCAGCCCTGACACCTACTACAATGAG.

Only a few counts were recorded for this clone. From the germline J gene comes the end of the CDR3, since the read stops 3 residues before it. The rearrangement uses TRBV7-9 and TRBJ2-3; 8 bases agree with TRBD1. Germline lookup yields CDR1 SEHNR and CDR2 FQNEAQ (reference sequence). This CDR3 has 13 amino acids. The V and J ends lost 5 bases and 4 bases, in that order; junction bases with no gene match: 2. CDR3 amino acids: CASSQTGADTQYF. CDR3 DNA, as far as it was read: TGTGCCAGCAGCCAGACAGGGGCAGATACG.

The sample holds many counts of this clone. The DNA read from the CDR3 is TGTGCCAGCAGTGGGGCCAGGGGGGAGAGCTATGGC. It encodes CASSGARGESYG. The full CDR3 is CASSGARGESYGYTF. J is TRBJ1-2 and V is TRBV2, with 7 nucleotides matching TRBD1. The read comes to an end 3 residues before the CDR3 does, leaving the germline J gene to fill in the end. Germline V gives CDR1 SNHLY, CDR2 FYNNEI. The CDR3 runs to 15 residues. V gave up 4 bases and J gave up 4 bases; unmatched junction bases: 9.

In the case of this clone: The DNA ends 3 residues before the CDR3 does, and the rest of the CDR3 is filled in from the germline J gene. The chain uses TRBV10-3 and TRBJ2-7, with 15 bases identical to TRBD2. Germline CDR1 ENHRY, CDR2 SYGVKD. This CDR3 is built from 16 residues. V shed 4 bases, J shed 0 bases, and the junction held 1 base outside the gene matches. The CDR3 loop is CAISGTSGGASYEQYF. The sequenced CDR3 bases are TGTGCCATCAGTGGGACTAGCGGGGGGGCCTCCTACGAG.

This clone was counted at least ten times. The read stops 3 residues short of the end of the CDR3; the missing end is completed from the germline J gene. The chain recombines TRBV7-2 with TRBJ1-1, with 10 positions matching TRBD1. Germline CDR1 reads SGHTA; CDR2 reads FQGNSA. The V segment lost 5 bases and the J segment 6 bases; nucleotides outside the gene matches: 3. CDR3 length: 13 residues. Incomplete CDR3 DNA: TGTGCCAGCAGCAGGACAGGGGGAGCTGAA. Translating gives CASSRTGGAE. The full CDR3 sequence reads CASSRTGGAEAFF.

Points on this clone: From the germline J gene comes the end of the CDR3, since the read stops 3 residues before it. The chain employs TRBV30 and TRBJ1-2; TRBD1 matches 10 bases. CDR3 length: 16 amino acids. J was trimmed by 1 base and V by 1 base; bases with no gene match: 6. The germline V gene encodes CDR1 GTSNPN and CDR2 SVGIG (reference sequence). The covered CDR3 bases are TGTGCCTGGAGTGGACAGGGGGCGCGAGGTAACTATGGC. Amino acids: CAWSGQGARGNYG. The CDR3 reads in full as CAWSGQGARGNYGYTF. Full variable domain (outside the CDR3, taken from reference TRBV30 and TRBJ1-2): SQTIHQWPATLVQPVGSPLSLECTVEGTSNPNLYWYRQAAGRGLQLLFYSVGIGQISSEVPQNLSASRPQDRQFILSSKKLLLSDSGFYLCAWSGQGARGNYGYTFGSGTRLTVV.

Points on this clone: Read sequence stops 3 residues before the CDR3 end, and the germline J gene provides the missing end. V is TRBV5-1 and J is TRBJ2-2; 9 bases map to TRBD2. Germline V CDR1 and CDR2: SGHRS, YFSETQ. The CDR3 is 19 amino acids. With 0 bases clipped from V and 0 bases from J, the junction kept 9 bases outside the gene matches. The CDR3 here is CASSLARLAGTANTGELFF. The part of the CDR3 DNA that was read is TGCGCCAGCAGCTTGGCCCGGCTAGCGGGGACTGCGAACACCGGGGAG.

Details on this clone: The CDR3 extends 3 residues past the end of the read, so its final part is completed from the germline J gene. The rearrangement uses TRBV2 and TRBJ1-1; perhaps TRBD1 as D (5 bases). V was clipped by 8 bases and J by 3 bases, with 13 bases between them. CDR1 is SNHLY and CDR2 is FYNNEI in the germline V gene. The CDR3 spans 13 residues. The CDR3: CASPREAYTEAFF. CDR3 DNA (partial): TGTGCCAGCCCCAGGGAGGCCTACACTGAA.

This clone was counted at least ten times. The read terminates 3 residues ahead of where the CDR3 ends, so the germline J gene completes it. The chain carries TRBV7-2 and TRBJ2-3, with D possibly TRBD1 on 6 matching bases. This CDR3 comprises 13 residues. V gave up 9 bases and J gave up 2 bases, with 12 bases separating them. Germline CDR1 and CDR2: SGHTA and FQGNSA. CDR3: CARGGRNTDTQYF. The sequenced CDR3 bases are TGTGCCAGAGGGGGTAGAAACACAGATACG.

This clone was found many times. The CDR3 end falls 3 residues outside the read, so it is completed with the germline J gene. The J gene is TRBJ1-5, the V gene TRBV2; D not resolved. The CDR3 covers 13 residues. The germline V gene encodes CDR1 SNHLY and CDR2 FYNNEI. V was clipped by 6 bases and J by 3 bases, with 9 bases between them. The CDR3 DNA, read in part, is TGTGCCAGCAGGGTCAGAATCAATCAGCCC. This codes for CASRVRINQP. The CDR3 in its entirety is CASRVRINQPQHF.

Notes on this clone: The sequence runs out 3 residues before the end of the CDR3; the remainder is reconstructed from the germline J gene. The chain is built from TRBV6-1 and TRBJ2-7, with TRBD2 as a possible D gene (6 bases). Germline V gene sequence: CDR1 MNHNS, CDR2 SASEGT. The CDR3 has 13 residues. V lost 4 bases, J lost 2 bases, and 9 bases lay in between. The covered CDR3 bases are TGTGCCAGCAGTGGGGGGGTACCCTACGAG. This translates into CASSGGVPYE. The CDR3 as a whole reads CASSGGVPYEQYF.

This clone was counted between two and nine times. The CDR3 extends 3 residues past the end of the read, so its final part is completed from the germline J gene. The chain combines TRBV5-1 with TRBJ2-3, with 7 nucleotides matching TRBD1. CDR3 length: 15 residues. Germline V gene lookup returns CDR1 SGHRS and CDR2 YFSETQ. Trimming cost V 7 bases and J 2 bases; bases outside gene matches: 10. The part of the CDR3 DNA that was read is TGCGCCAGCGGACCCACAGGGGATCACACAGATACG. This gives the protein CASGPTGDHTDT. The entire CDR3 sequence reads CASGPTGDHTDTQYF.

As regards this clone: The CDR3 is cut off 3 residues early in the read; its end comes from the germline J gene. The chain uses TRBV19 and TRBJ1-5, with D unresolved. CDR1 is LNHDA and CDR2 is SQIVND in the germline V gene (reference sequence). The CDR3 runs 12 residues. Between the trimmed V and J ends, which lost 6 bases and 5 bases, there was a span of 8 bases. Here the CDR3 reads CASSQRDQPQHF. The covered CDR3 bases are TGTGCCAGTAGCCAGAGGGATCAGCCC.

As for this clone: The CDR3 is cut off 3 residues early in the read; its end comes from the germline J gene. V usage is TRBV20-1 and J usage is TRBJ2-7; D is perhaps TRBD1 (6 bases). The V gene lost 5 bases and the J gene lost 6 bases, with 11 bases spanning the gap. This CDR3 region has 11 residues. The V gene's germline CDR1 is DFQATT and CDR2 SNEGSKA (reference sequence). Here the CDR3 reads CSAHRVLEQYF. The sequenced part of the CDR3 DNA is TGCAGTGCTCACAGGGTTCTCGAG.